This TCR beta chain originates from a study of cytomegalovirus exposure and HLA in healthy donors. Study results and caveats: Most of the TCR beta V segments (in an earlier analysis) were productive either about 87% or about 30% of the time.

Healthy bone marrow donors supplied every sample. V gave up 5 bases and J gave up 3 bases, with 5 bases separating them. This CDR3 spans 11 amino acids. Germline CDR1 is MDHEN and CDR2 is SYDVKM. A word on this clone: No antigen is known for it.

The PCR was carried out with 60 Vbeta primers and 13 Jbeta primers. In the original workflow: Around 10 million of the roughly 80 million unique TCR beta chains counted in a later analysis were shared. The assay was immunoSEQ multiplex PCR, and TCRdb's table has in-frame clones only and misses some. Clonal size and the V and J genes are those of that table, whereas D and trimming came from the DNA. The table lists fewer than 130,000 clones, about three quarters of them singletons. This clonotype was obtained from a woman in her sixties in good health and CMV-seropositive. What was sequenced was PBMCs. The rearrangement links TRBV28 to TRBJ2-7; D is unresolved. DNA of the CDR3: TGTGCCAGCAGTCCCTTCTACGAGCAGTACTTC. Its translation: CASSPFYEQYF.